The next 22 T cell receptor beta chains were all read from a single sample in a study of cytomegalovirus exposure and HLA in healthy donors. 60 Vbeta and 13 Jbeta primers were used in PCR. The assay was immunoSEQ multiplex PCR, and TCRdb's table has in-frame clones only and misses some. The profile shows 160,000 or so clones, roughly 85% of them singletons. Source material: PBMCs. These receptors were taken from a woman aged 40 to 50 in good health and CMV-seronegative.

The CDR3 DNA reads TGTGCCAGCAGCCCCAGGACTAGCGGGAGGGGGAGGGCCAGGGGTGAGCAGTTCTTC. Translation: CASSPRTSGRGRARGEQFF. This chain joins TRBV27 and TRBJ2-1, with 15 bases fitting TRBD2. Losses at the gene ends were 6 bases for V and 9 bases for J; bases not matched to a gene: 18. Germline V gene lookup returns CDR1 MNHEY and CDR2 SMNVEV (reference sequence). There are 19 residues in the CDR3.

Turning to this clone: The junction shows a germline mismatch at one end, possibly a read error. The V gene is TRBV7-7, the J gene TRBJ2-7, with TRBD1 identical over 9 bases. The CDR3 contains 14 residues. CDR1 SSHAT and CDR2 FNYEAQ come from the germline V gene (reference sequence). The CDR3 spells CASSLGQGGDEQYF. CDR3 DNA: TGTGCTAGCAGCTTGGGACAGGGAGGGGACGAGCAGTACTTC.

The rearrangement links TRBV2 to TRBJ1-3; 9 bases fit TRBD1. V lost 6 bases to trimming and J lost 4 bases; unmatched junction nucleotides: 10. This CDR3 spans 16 amino acids. CDR1 is SNHLY, CDR2 FYNNEI, per germline. CDR3 amino acids: CASRKLTGGEGNTIYF. In nucleotides, the CDR3 is TGTGCCAGCAGGAAGCTCACAGGGGGCGAAGGAAACACCATATATTTT.

The chain employs TRBV7-8 and TRBJ1-1; unclear D gene. The length of the CDR3 is 14 residues. Trimming removed 5 bases from V and 0 bases from J, with 10 bases in between. Germline CDR1 SGHVS, CDR2 FQNEAQ. Here the CDR3 DNA reads TGTGCCAGCAGCCAGGTGACCATGAACACTGAAGCTTTCTTT. This translates into CASSQVTMNTEAFF.

This rearrangement joins TRBV6-6 to TRBJ1-2, with 8 bases that match TRBD1. V lost 2 bases to trimming and J lost 6 bases; unmatched junction nucleotides: 8. Germline V gene sequence: CDR1 MNHNY, CDR2 SVGAGI (reference sequence). The CDR3 runs 15 residues. CDR3 amino acids: CASSYGAGGSDGYTF. In nucleotides, the CDR3 is TGTGCCAGCAGTTACGGGGCAGGGGGCAGCGATGGCTACACCTTC.

This sequence joins TRBV2 and TRBJ1-4; D uncertain. The germline V gene encodes CDR1 SNHLY and CDR2 FYNNEI. The CDR3 contains 12 residues. Deletions cut 8 bases from V and 8 bases from J, with 12 bases between. Written as DNA, the CDR3 is TGTGCCAGCGGGAGAGCGGGGGAAAAACTGTTTTTT. It specifies CASGRAGEKLFF.

The CDR3, as DNA: TGTGCCAGCTCAGCAACAGGGGGCCGGGAGACCCAGTACTTC. Amino acid sequence: CASSATGGRETQYF. This sequence joins TRBV18 and TRBJ2-5; 9 positions match TRBD1. The CDR3 spans 14 residues. CDR1 is KGHSH, CDR2 LQKENI, per germline. Losses at the gene ends were 5 bases for V and 5 bases for J; bases not matched to a gene: 6.

This chain uses TRBV11-1 with TRBJ1-2, with 9 nucleotides matching TRBD1. CDR3 length: 14 amino acids. From germline, CDR1 is SGHAT and CDR2 FQDESV (reference sequence). The ends lost 4 bases at V and 6 bases at J; junction bases unmatched: 6. In DNA, the CDR3 is TGTGCCAGCAGCTGGGACAGGGCGGCGGATGGCTACACCTTC. Residues: CASSWDRAADGYTF.

The V and J genes are TRBV5-4 and TRBJ2-1, with TRBD2 identical over 10 bases. The CDR3 is 17 residues long. The germline CDR1 and CDR2 sequences are SGHNT and YYREEE (reference sequence). V lost 3 bases, J lost 2 bases, and 8 bases stayed unmatched. CDR3 nucleotides: TGTGCCAGCAGCTCGACCCCAACTAGCGGGGCCTACAATGAGCAGTTCTTC. Translation gives CASSSTPTSGAYNEQFF. Complete variable domain (other parts from reference TRBV5-4 and TRBJ2-1): ETGVTQSPTHLIKTRGQQVTLRCSSQSGHNTVSWYQQALGQGPQFIFQYYREEENGRGNFPPRFSGLQFPNYSSELNVNALELDDSALYLCASSSTPTSGAYNEQFFGPGTRLTVL.

The gene calls are TRBV25-1 and TRBJ1-1; TRBD1 is a possible D gene (5 bases). V lost 2 bases and J lost 9, with 7 bases in between. The germline V gene has CDR1 MGHDK and CDR2 SYGVNS. The CDR3 has 11 residues. In DNA, the CDR3 is TGTGCCAGCAGTGAACGGGGGAAAGCTTTCTTT. Its translation: CASSERGKAFF.

In this sample, this clone turned up a few times. The V and J genes are TRBV15 and TRBJ2-7; D gene ambiguous. The CDR3 runs to 12 residues. The germline V and J ends were trimmed by 0 bases and 11 bases, with 11 bases remaining between them. Looked up from germline, CDR1 is LNHNV and CDR2 is YYDKDF (reference sequence). CDR3: CATSRDEGEEYF. As DNA, the CDR3 is TGTGCCACCAGCAGAGATGAAGGAGAGGAGTACTTC.

The chain couples TRBV6-5 to TRBJ2-2, with D tentatively TRBD2 (6 bases). The CDR3 is 16 residues long. V was trimmed by 4 bases and J by 4 bases, leaving 16 bases between them. CDR1 and CDR2 (germline): MNHEY, SVGAGI. The CDR3 sequence: CASSFLSTAGTGELFF. DNA of the CDR3: TGTGCCAGCAGTTTCCTATCGACAGCGGGCACCGGGGAGCTGTTTTTT.

The chain is built from TRBV5-1 and TRBJ2-1; 7 bases line up with TRBD2. V shed 6 bases, J shed 3 bases, and the junction held 12 bases outside the gene matches. There are 16 residues in the CDR3. Germline V gene sequence: CDR1 SGHRS, CDR2 YFSETQ. In nucleotides, the CDR3 is TGCGCCAGCAAACTCAATCCGGCGGGGGACTACAATGAGCAGTTCTTC. Its translation: CASKLNPAGDYNEQFF.

V gene TRBV1 combines with J gene TRBJ1-1. TRBV1 is assigned pseudogene status. The CDR3 has 16 residues. DNA for the CDR3: TGCACCAGCAGCCAAAGGGCATCAGGGTCCGGGGGTGAAGCTTTCTTT. Its protein product is CTSSQRASGSGGEAFF.

A word on this clone: Other DNA sequences in this specimen translate into the identical CDR3. The rearrangement uses TRBV7-6 and TRBJ2-7, with 9 positions matching TRBD1. V lost 1 base to trimming and J lost 3 bases; unmatched junction nucleotides: 4. Germline V CDR1 and CDR2: SGHVS, FNYEAQ. The CDR3 consists of 15 residues. DNA of the CDR3: TGTGCCAGCAGCTTAGGGGACAGGGCCAACTACGAGCAGTACTTC. It translates to CASSLGDRANYEQYF.

The rearrangement uses TRBV6-1 and TRBJ1-1, with D unresolved. CDR1 and CDR2 from the germline V gene are MNHNS and SASEGT. Trimming removed 0 bases from V and 6 bases from J, with 17 bases in between. This CDR3 is 16 amino acids long. CDR3 protein: CASSEAAGSHGSEAFF. The CDR3 bases are TGTGCCAGCAGTGAAGCTGCGGGAAGTCACGGGTCTGAAGCTTTCTTT.

J is TRBJ2-1 and V is TRBV9, with 7 bases aligning to TRBD2. CDR1 and CDR2 (germline): SGDLS, YYNGEE. V lost 0 bases, J lost 7 bases, and 4 bases stayed unmatched. This CDR3 is built from 14 residues. Here the CDR3 reads CASSVAGGRNEQFF. The CDR3 bases are TGTGCCAGCAGCGTAGCGGGGGGAAGGAATGAGCAGTTCTTC.

The genes are TRBV19 and TRBJ1-1, with no clear D. The CDR3 sequence is 16 residues long. V gave up 6 bases and J gave up 1 base, with 18 bases separating them. Germline V gives CDR1 LNHDA, CDR2 SQIVND (reference sequence). This CDR3 is CASSSLGRRKNTEAFF. CDR3 nucleotides: TGTGCCAGTAGCTCACTAGGGCGGAGGAAGAACACTGAAGCTTTCTTT.

This chain uses TRBV7-9 with TRBJ2-7; D is unclear. This CDR3 is 14 amino acids long. Trimming left V 1 base short and J 2 bases short, with 9 bases between. CDR1 and CDR2 from the germline V gene are SEHNR and FQNEAQ (reference sequence). The CDR3 DNA reads as TGTGCCAGCAGCTTAGGTGGCGGAACCTACGAGCAGTACTTC. Protein sequence: CASSLGGGTYEQYF.

This chain links TRBV27 with TRBJ2-5, with TRBD1 matching over 11 bases. CDR1 is MNHEY, CDR2 SMNVEV, per germline (reference sequence). Trimming took 2 bases from V and 5 from J; bases not matched to a gene: 4. CDR3 length: 15 residues. The CDR3: CASSLGQGAGETQYF. CDR3 DNA: TGTGCCAGCAGTTTAGGACAGGGGGCTGGGGAGACCCAGTACTTC.

The chain joins TRBV6-4 to TRBJ2-5, with 7 nucleotides matching TRBD2. Germline lookup yields CDR1 MRHNA and CDR2 SNTAGT. The J segment lost 5 bases and the V segment lost 2 bases, leaving 8 bases of the junction unmatched. The CDR3 sequence is 15 residues long. The CDR3, as DNA: TGTGCCAGCAGTGACGTGGCGGGAGTTATTGAGACCCAGTACTTC. Amino acids: CASSDVAGVIETQYF.

The chain joins TRBV6-1 to TRBJ1-2; D not resolved. Germline assignment: CDR1 MNHNS and CDR2 SASEGT. Trimming cost V 11 bases and J 4 bases, with 11 bases left between them. This CDR3 comprises 11 residues. The CDR3 is CADTELYGYTF. For the CDR3, the DNA is TGTGCCGATACAGAGCTCTATGGCTACACCTTC.